The next 17 T cell receptor beta chains were all read from a single sample in a study of CD8 T cells in Susac syndrome. It was with random hexamers that roughly 0.45 to 1 ug RNA was reverse transcribed. Using its own MiXCR run on the immunoSEQ multiplex PCR reads, TCRdb lists one record per CDR3 protein. The sample lists over 100,000 distinct CDR3 sequences; 80% to 95% were seen once. The sequenced sample was CD4+ T cells from PBMCs. These receptor sequences come from a human donor in good health.

The chain uses TRBV29-1 and TRBJ2-1, with 10 bases matching TRBD1. V shed 7 bases and J 7 bases; nucleotides not matched to a gene: 1. This CDR3 is built from 11 residues. From germline, CDR1 is SQVTM and CDR2 ANQGSEA. In DNA form, the CDR3 reads TGCAGCGCGGACAGGGGGAATGAGCAGTTCTTC. Translated: CSADRGNEQFF.

The rearrangement joins TRBV20-1 to TRBJ1-2, with 8 bases lining up with TRBD1. The germline V gene encodes CDR1 DFQATT and CDR2 SNEGSKA (reference sequence). CDR3 size: 13 residues. With 3 bases clipped from V and 8 bases from J, the junction kept 8 bases outside the gene matches. The CDR3 sequence: CSASGQGYGGYTF. Written as DNA, the CDR3 is TGCAGTGCTAGCGGACAGGGCTATGGAGGCTACACCTTC.

The rearrangement links TRBV7-8 to TRBJ2-2; 15 bases line up with TRBD2. CDR3 size: 16 residues. Looked up from germline, CDR1 is SGHVS and CDR2 is FQNEAQ. J gave up 6 bases and V 1 base, and 0 bases lay outside the gene matches. CDR3 coding DNA: TGTGCCAGCAGCTTAGGGACTAGCGGGGGGGCCGGGGAGCTGTTTTTT. As protein: CASSLGTSGGAGELFF.

This clonotype was counted between two and nine times. This chain links TRBV29-1 with TRBJ2-7; D gene ambiguous. The germline gives CDR1 SQVTM, CDR2 ANQGSEA. V was pared by 7 bases and J by 6 bases, with 10 bases between. The CDR3 covers 10 residues. The CDR3 DNA is TGCAGCGGTGGGGAATCCGAGCAGTACTTC. Translation gives CSGGESEQYF.

This clonotype was counted between two and nine times. The chain employs TRBV5-1 and TRBJ2-7, with D perhaps TRBD2 (6 bases). The CDR3 runs to 14 residues. The V end lost 3 bases, the J end lost 7 bases, and 17 bases lay between the germline ends. Per the germline V gene, CDR1 is SGHRS and CDR2 is YFSETQ. In DNA form, the CDR3 reads TGCGCCAGCAGCTATGACGGGCAGGGAGGAGAGCAGTACTTC. It specifies CASSYDGQGGEQYF.

This sequence joins TRBV7-2 and TRBJ1-5; the D gene is possibly TRBD1 (5 bases). In germline, CDR1 is SGHTA, CDR2 FQGNSA. The CDR3 has 16 amino acids. The V gene lost 1 base and the J gene lost 6 bases, with 16 bases spanning the gap. The CDR3: CASSLGGDLRVQPQHF. The CDR3 DNA follows: TGTGCCAGCAGCTTAGGGGGGGATCTCCGGGTTCAGCCCCAGCATTTT.

This chain's CDR3 is CSVVTGEQFF. CDR3 DNA sequence: TGCAGCGTTGTAACTGGTGAGCAGTTCTTC. The chain employs TRBV29-1 and TRBJ2-1; no clear D gene. V was clipped by 4 bases and J by 9 bases, with 7 bases between them. Germline CDR1 reads SQVTM; CDR2 reads ANQGSEA. The CDR3 is 10 amino acids.

The V and J genes are TRBV5-1 and TRBJ2-1; perhaps D is TRBD1 or TRBD2 (6 bases each). V gave up 8 bases and J gave up 14 bases, with 26 bases separating them. Germline V gene data show CDR1 as SGHRS and CDR2 as YFSETQ. The CDR3 is made up of 14 amino acids. CDR3 coding DNA: TGCGCCAGTAGTGAACCGGGACAATACACGGGAGAGTTCTTC. This sequence encodes CASSEPGQYTGEFF.

The chain links TRBV4-3 to TRBJ2-3, with a tentative D call TRBD2 (7 bases). The CDR3 is 15 residues long. Germline V gene sequence: CDR1 LGHNA, CDR2 YSLEER. Trimming took 6 bases from V and 10 from J, leaving 23 bases between them. CDR3 nucleotides: TGCGCCAGCAGTACTGCCCGAGGGGGGGGCGATCCGCAGTATTTT. It codes for CASSTARGGGDPQYF.

This clonotype was detected once. This chain uses TRBV3-1 with TRBJ2-4, with D tentatively TRBD1 or TRBD2 (5 bases each). V was trimmed by 7 bases and J by 11 bases, leaving 18 bases between them. This CDR3 has 13 residues. Per germline, CDR1 LGHDT and CDR2 YNNKEL (reference sequence). The CDR3 DNA reads as TGTGCCAGCACCTCCCATTCCCGGGACGTTCAGTACTTC. Translation gives CASTSHSRDVQYF.

The gene calls are TRBV7-3 and TRBJ2-2; D ambiguous. V was shortened by 1 base and J by 7 bases, with 7 bases between the two germline ends. Germline V gives CDR1 SGHTA, CDR2 FQGTGA. This CDR3 spans 13 amino acids. The CDR3 region has the DNA TGTGCCAGCAGCTTAAGGAGTAACGGGGAGCTGTTTTTT. This gives the protein CASSLRSNGELFF.

The rearrangement uses TRBV27 and TRBJ1-2; perhaps TRBD1 as D (6 bases). The CDR3 extends over 17 amino acids. The V and J ends lost 8 bases and 4 bases respectively, with 26 bases between them. Germline V gene sequence: CDR1 MNHEY, CDR2 SMNVEV (reference sequence). The CDR3 nucleotides are TGTGCCAGCGCTTCTGACGCGGGGTACAGGGAGGGCTATGGCTACACCTTC. Its translation is CASASDAGYREGYGYTF.

The chain couples TRBV29-1 to TRBJ1-5; TRBD1 matches 10 bases. After removal of 4 bases from V and 6 bases from J, the junction contained 0 bases not matched to a gene. CDR1 and CDR2 from the germline V gene are SQVTM and ANQGSEA. This CDR3 is 12 amino acids long. The CDR3 DNA sequence: TGCAGCGTTGGGGACAGGGGTCAGCCCCAGCATTTT. It is translated as CSVGDRGQPQHF. Full variable domain (outside the CDR3, taken from reference TRBV29-1 and TRBJ1-5): SAVISQKPSRDICQRGTSLTIQCQVDSQVTMMFWYRQQPGQSLTLIATANQGSEATYESGFVIDKFPISRPNLTFSTLTVSNMSPEDSSIYLCSVGDRGQPQHFGDGTRLSIL.

This chain joins TRBV6-1 and TRBJ2-7; D not resolved. Between the trimmed V and J ends, which lost 8 bases and 0 bases, there was a span of 11 bases. Germline lookup yields CDR1 MNHNS and CDR2 SASEGT. This CDR3 has 13 residues. CDR3 coding DNA: TGTGCCAGCGACTTCTCGCTCTCCTACGAGCAGTACTTC. The encoded protein is CASDFSLSYEQYF.

This clonotype showed up just once. The chain recombines TRBV5-1 with TRBJ1-6; D gene ambiguous. CDR1 SGHRS and CDR2 YFSETQ come from the germline V gene. The ends were cut back, 5 bases at V and 11 bases at J, with 17 bases in the middle. CDR3 length: 14 amino acids. In nucleotides, the CDR3 is TGCGCCAGCAGGCAAGGACCTACCGCGGCACCCCTCCACTTT. This encodes CASRQGPTAAPLHF.

J is TRBJ1-2 and V is TRBV29-1; D gene uncertain. CDR3 length equals 11 residues. Germline V CDR1 and CDR2: SQVTM, ANQGSEA. CDR3 in amino acids: CRSGGLNGYTF. The CDR3 nucleotides read TGCAGGAGCGGCGGGCTGAATGGCTACACCTTC. Full variable domain (remainder filled in from reference TRBV29-1 and TRBJ1-2): SAVISQKPSRDICQRGTSLTIQCQVDSQVTMMFWYRQQPGQSLTLIATANQGSEATYESGFVIDKFPISRPNLTFSTLTVSNMSPEDSSIYLCRSGGLNGYTFGSGTRLTVV.

V usage is TRBV5-1 and J usage is TRBJ1-1; a possible D gene is TRBD1 (6 bases). The CDR3 runs 17 residues. With 1 base removed from V and 2 bases from J, the gap between germline ends came to 18 bases. Germline lookup yields CDR1 SGHRS and CDR2 YFSETQ. In nucleotides, the CDR3 is TGCGCCAGCAGCTTGACCTTCGGGACAACAAGCAACACTGAAGCTTTCTTT. Protein product: CASSLTFGTTSNTEAFF.